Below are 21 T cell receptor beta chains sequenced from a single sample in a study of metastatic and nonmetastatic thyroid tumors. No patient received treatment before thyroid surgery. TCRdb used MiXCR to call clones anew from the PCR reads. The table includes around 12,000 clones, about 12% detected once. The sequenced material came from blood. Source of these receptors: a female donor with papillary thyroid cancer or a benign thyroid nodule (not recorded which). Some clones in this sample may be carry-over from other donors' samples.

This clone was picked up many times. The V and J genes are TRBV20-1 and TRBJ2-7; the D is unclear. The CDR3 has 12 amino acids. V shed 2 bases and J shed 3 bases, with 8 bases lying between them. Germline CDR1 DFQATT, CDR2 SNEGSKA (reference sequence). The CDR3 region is CSARTSDYEQYF. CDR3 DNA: TGCAGTGCTAGAACTTCAGACTACGAGCAGTACTTC.

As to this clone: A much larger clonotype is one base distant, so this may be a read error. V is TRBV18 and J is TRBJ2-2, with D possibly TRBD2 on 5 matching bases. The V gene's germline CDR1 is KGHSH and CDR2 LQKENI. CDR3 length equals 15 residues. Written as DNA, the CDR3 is TGTGCCAGCTCACCACCGGCGGTGAACACCGGGGAGCTGCTTTTT. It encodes CASSPPAVNTGELLF.

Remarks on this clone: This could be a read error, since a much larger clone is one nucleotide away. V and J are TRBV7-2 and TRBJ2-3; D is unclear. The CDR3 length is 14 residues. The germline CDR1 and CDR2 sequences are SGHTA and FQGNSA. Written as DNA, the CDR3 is TGTGCCAACAGCCTCCAAGGGAGCACAGATACGCAGTATTTT. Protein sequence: CANSLQGSTDTQYF. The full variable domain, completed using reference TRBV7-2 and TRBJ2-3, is GAGVSQSPSNKVTEKGKDVELRCDPISGHTALYWYRQSLGQGLEFLIYFQGNSAPDKSGLPSDRFSAERTGGSVSTLTIQRTQQEDSAVYLCANSLQGSTDTQYFGPGTRLTVL.

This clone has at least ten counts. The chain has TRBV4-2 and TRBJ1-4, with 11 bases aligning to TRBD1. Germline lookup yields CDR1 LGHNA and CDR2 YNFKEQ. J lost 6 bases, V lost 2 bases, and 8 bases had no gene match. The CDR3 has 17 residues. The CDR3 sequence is CASSQTGQGAPDEKLFF. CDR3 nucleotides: TGTGCCAGCAGCCAAACCGGACAGGGGGCGCCGGATGAAAAACTGTTTTTT.

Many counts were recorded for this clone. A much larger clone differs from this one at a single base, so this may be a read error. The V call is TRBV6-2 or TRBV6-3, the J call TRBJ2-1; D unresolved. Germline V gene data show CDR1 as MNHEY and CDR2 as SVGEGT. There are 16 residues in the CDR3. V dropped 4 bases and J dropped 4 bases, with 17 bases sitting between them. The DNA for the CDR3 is TGTGCCAGCAGTTCCTACGAGGTCCGCACTTACAATGAGCAGTTCTTC. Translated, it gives CASSSYEVRTYNEQFF.

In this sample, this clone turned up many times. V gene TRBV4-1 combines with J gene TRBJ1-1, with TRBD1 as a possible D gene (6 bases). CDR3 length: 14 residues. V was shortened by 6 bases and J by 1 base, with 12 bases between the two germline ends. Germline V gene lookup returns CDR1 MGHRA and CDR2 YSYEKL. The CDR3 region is CASRGTLKNTEAFF. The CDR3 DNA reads TGCGCCAGCAGGGGGACACTGAAGAACACTGAAGCTTTCTTT.

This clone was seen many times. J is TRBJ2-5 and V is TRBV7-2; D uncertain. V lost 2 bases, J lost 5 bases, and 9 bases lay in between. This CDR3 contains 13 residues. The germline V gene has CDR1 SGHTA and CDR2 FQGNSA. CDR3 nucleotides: TGTGCCAGCAGCTTAAATGGCTTCGAGACCCAGTACTTC. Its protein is CASSLNGFETQYF.

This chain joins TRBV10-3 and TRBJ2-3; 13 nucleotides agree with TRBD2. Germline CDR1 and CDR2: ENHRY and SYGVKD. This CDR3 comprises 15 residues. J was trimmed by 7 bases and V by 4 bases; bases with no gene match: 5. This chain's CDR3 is CAISGKGLAGYTQYF. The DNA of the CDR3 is TGTGCCATCAGTGGTAAGGGACTAGCGGGATATACGCAGTATTTT.

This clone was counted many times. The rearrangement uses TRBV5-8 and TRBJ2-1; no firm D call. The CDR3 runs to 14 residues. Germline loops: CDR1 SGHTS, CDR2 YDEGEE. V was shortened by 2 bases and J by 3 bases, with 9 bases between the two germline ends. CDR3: CASSFSGDYNEQFF. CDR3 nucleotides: TGTGCCAGCAGCTTTTCGGGTGACTACAATGAGCAGTTCTTC.

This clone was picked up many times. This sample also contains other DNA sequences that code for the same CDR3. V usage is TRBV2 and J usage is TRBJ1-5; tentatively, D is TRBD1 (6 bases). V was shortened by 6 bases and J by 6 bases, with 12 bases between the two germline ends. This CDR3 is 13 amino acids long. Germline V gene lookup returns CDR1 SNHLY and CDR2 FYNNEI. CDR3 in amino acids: CASRGDITQPQHF. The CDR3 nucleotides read TGTGCCAGCAGAGGGGACATCACTCAGCCCCAGCATTTT.

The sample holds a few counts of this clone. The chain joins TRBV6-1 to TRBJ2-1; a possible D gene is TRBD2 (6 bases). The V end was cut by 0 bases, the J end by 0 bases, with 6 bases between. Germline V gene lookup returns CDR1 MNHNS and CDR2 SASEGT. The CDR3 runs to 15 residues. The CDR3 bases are TGTGCCAGCAGTGAAGCGGGAGGCTCCTACAATGAGCAGTTCTTC. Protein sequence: CASSEAGGSYNEQFF.

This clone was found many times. The CDR3 DNA is TGCAGTGCTAGCCGAAGAGATAGCGGGCTCAGCACAGATACGCAGTATTTT. Amino acids: CSASRRDSGLSTDTQYF. The chain links TRBV20-1 to TRBJ2-3; 7 bases fit TRBD2. Trimming cost V 3 bases and J 0 bases; bases outside gene matches: 12. Germline V gene data show CDR1 as DFQATT and CDR2 as SNEGSKA (reference sequence). This CDR3 has 17 residues.

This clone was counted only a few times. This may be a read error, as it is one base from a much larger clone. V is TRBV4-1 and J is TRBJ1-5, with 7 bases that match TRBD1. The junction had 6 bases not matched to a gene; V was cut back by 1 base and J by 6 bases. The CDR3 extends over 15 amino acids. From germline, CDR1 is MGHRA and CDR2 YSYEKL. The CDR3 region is CASSQVLGGRQPQHF. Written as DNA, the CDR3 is TGCGCCAGCAGCCAAGTTTTAGGGGGCCGTCAGCCCCAGCATTTT.

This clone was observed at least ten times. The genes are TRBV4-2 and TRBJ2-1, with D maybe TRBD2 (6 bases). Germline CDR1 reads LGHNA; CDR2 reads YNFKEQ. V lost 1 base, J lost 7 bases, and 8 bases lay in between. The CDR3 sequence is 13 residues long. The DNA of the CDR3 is TGTGCCAGCAGCCAAGGGGCGGGGAATGAGCAGTTCTTC. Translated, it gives CASSQGAGNEQFF.

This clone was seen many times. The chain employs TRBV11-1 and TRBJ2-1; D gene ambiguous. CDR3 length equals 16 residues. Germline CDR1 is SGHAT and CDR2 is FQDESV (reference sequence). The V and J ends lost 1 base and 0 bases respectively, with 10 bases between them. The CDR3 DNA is TGTGCCAGCAGCTTAGGTACAGTCTACTCCTACAATGAGCAGTTCTTC. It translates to CASSLGTVYSYNEQFF.

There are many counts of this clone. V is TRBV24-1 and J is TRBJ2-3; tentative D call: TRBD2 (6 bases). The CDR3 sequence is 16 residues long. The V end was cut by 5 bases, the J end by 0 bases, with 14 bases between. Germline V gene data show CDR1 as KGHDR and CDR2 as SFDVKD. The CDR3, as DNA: TGTGCCACCAGTGCCCCTTCGGGGACTAGCACAGATACGCAGTATTTT. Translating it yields CATSAPSGTSTDTQYF.

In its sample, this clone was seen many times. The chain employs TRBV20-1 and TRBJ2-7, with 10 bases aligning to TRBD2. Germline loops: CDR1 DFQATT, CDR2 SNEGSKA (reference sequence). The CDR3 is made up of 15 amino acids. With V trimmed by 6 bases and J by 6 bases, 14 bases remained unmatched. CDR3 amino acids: CSAVKREGPLGEQYF. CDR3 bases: TGCAGTGCAGTAAAGCGGGAGGGCCCCCTAGGCGAGCAGTACTTC.

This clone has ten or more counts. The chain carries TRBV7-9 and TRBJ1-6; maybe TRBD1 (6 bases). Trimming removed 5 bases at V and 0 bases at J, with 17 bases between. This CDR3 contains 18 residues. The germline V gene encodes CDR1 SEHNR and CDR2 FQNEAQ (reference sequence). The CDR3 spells CASSRSRGRGSYNSPLHF. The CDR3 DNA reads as TGTGCCAGCAGCCGAAGCCGGGGCAGGGGCTCCTATAATTCACCCCTCCACTTT. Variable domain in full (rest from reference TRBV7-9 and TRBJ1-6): DTGVSQNPRHKITKRGQNVTFRCDPISEHNRLYWYRQTLGQGPEFLTYFQNEAQLEKSRLLSDRFSAERPKGSFSTLEIQRTEQGDSAMYLCASSRSRGRGSYNSPLHFGNGTRLTVT.

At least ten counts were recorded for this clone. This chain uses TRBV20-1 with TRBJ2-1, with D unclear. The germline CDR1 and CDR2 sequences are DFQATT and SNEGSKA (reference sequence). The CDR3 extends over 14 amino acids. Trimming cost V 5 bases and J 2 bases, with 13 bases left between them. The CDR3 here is CSAYGPITYNEQFF. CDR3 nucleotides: TGCAGTGCTTATGGACCCATTACCTACAATGAGCAGTTCTTC.

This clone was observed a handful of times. In DNA, the CDR3 is TGTGCCAGCAGCTTAAGAGGGGAGCAGTTCTTC. Protein: CASSLRGEQFF. The rearrangement joins TRBV7-8 to TRBJ2-1, with D tentatively TRBD2 (5 bases). Between the trimmed V and J ends, which lost 2 bases and 10 bases, there was a span of 6 bases. CDR1 is SGHVS, CDR2 FQNEAQ, per germline. The CDR3 runs to 11 residues.

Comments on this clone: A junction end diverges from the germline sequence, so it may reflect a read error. The CDR3 sequence: CASTHRGSNHPQHF. DNA of the CDR3: TGTGCCAGCACCCATCGCGGGTCCAATCATCCCCAGCATTTT. The chain couples TRBV6-2 or TRBV6-3 to TRBJ1-5; D gene unclear. Looked up from germline, CDR1 is MNHEY and CDR2 is SVGEGT. The CDR3 extends over 14 amino acids.